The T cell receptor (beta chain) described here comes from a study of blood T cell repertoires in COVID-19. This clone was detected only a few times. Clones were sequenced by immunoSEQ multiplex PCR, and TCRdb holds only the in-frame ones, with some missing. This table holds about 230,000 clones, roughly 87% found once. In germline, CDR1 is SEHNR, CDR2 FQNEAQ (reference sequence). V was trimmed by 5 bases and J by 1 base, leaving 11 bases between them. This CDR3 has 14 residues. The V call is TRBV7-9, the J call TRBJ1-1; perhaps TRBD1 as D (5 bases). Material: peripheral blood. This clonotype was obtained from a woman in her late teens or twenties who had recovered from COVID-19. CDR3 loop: CASSLGGKNTEAFF. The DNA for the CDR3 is TGTGCCAGCAGCCTCGGGGGAAAGAACACTGAAGCTTTCTTT. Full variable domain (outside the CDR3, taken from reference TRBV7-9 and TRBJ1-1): DTGVSQNPRHKITKRGQNVTFRCDPISEHNRLYWYRQTLGQGPEFLTYFQNEAQLEKSRLLSDRFSAERPKGSFSTLEIQRTEQGDSAMYLCASSLGGKNTEAFFGQGTRLTVV.